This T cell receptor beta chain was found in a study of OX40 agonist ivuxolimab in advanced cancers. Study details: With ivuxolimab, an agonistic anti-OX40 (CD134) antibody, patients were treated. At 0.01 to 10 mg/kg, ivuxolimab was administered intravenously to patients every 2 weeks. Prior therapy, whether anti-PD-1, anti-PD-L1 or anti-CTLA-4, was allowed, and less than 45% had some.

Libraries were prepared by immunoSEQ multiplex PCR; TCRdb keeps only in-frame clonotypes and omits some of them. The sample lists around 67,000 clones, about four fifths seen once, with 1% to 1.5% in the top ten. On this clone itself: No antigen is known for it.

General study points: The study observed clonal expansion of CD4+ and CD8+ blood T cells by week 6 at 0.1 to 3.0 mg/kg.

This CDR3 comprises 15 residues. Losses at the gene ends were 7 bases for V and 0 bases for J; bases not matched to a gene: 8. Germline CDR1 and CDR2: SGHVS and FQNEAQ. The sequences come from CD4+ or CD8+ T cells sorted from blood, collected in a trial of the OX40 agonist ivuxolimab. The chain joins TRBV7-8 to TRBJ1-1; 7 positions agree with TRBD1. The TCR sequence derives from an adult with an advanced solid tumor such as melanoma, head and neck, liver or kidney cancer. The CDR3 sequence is CASTRSGQVNTEAFF. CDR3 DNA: TGTGCCAGCACCCGATCCGGACAGGTGAACACTGAAGCTTTCTTT.